This T cell receptor beta chain was identified in a study of blood T cells in healthy people across ages. The second PCR ran roughly 6 to 11 cycles with a sample-barcoded 5' primer and J-beta primers. TCRdb re-called the 5' RACE reads through MiXCR, storing one row per CDR3 protein. The sample consists of some 710,000 distinct CDR3 sequences, around 45% of them appearing once. Looked up from germline, CDR1 is SQVTM and CDR2 is ANQGSEA. CDR3 length: 14 residues. As for this clonotype: One junction end does not reproduce the germline sequence, and a read error may be involved.

This clonotype originated in a man at least 80 years old in good health. Sequencing used blood. The gene calls are TRBV29-1 and TRBJ2-7; TRBD1 is a possible D gene (5 bases). The J call may be in error: the DNA end matches TRBJ2-5 better. The DNA of the CDR3 is TGCGGCGTTGTTAAGGGGATAGGAACGGAGACCCAGTACTTC. Translation: CGVVKGIGTETQYF.